These 10 T cell receptor beta chains came from one sample sequenced in a study of blood T cell repertoires in COVID-19 (dated by TCRdb to the early 2020s). The protocol used for the library was the immunoSEQ multiplex PCR assay. TCRdb mirrors the immuneACCESS table, restricted to in-frame sequences. Some clones are absent from its copies; in checked studies, under half trace to an unresolved V gene, and the reason for the others is unknown. The sample data list roughly 200,000 clones, and about 80% of these were observed just once. Around 4% of the sample is taken by the ten largest. Sequenced material: peripheral blood. The receptors derive from a man aged 45-65 years with active or convalescent COVID-19.

The genes are TRBV19 and TRBJ2-3; unclear D gene. The germline V gene has CDR1 LNHDA and CDR2 SQIVND (reference sequence). The CDR3 spans 12 residues. V was clipped by 6 bases and J by 3 bases, with 7 bases between them. The CDR3 spells CASSPGTDTQYF. The CDR3 nucleotides are TGTGCCAGTAGCCCCGGGACAGATACGCAGTATTTT.

The J gene is TRBJ2-7, the V gene TRBV20-1; TRBD2 agrees at 7 bases. CDR1 and CDR2 (germline): DFQATT, SNEGSKA (reference sequence). This CDR3 contains 11 residues. In DNA form, the CDR3 reads TGCAGAGGACTAGGATCTTACGAGCAGTACTTC. Translating gives CRGLGSYEQYF.

The chain is built from TRBV2 and TRBJ1-6, with 8 bases matching TRBD1. V gave up 7 bases and J gave up 8 bases; unmatched junction bases: 1. The CDR3 consists of 12 residues. Germline V gives CDR1 SNHLY, CDR2 FYNNEI. The CDR3 is CASIRGHSPLHF. DNA for the CDR3: TGTGCCAGCATCAGGGGGCATTCACCCCTCCACTTT.

The chain joins TRBV6-5 to TRBJ1-2; possibly TRBD1 for D (6 bases). The CDR3 totals 14 residues. Germline V CDR1 and CDR2: MNHEY, SVGAGI. V lost 8 bases, J lost 6 bases, and 19 bases lay in between. The CDR3 spells CASGEGTGLHGYTF. Written as DNA, the CDR3 is TGTGCCAGCGGGGAGGGTACAGGGCTACATGGCTACACCTTC.

The CDR3 coding sequence is TGTGCCAGTAGCCGGGGGACAGGTGATCTTTCACCCCTCCACTTT. Translated: CASSRGTGDLSPLHF. The chain combines TRBV19 with TRBJ1-6, with 8 nucleotides matching TRBD1. J was trimmed by 9 bases and V by 6 bases; bases with no gene match: 10. The CDR3 covers 15 residues. Looked up from germline, CDR1 is LNHDA and CDR2 is SQIVND (reference sequence).

This rearrangement joins TRBV12-3 or TRBV12-4 to TRBJ1-2; 10 bases align to TRBD1. The V segment lost 6 bases and the J segment 8 bases; nucleotides outside the gene matches: 0. This CDR3 comprises 11 residues. The CDR3 coding sequence is TGTGCCAGCAGGGACAGGGGGGGCTACACCTTC. Amino acid sequence: CASRDRGGYTF.

This clone was counted once. This sequence joins TRBV19 and TRBJ2-2; TRBD1 aligns across 7 bases. From germline, CDR1 is LNHDA and CDR2 SQIVND (reference sequence). The CDR3 runs 15 residues. With 10 bases clipped from V and 2 bases from J, the junction kept 10 bases outside the gene matches. CDR3 nucleotide sequence: TGTGCCACCTCGACAGGGAGCCCAAACACCGGGGAGCTGTTTTTT. It encodes CATSTGSPNTGELFF.

The chain is built from TRBV28 and TRBJ2-1, with 10 bases that match TRBD1. The J segment lost 8 bases and the V segment lost 1 base, leaving 5 bases of the junction unmatched. Germline V gene sequence: CDR1 MDHEN, CDR2 SYDVKM. CDR3 size: 15 residues. CDR3 amino acids: CASSLSSGTGDEQFF. CDR3 nucleotide sequence: TGTGCCAGCAGTTTATCGAGCGGGACAGGGGATGAGCAGTTCTTC.

This rearrangement joins TRBV28 to TRBJ2-1; 11 bases agree with TRBD2. Germline CDR1 reads MDHEN; CDR2 reads SYDVKM. The CDR3 sequence is 14 residues long. Trimming at V came to 8 bases and at J to 2 bases, leaving 2 bases not matched to a gene. CDR3 nucleotide sequence: TGTGCCAGCCGTAGCGGGGGGGCCTACAATGAGCAGTTCTTC. Translated, it gives CASRSGGAYNEQFF.

The chain uses TRBV7-2 and TRBJ1-2, with D possibly matching TRBD1 (5 bases). Germline V gene sequence: CDR1 SGHTA, CDR2 FQGNSA. Trimming left V 5 bases short and J 0 bases short, with 16 bases between. This CDR3 has 16 residues. The CDR3 here is CASSPAFGGSNYGYTF. The CDR3 bases are TGTGCCAGCAGCCCAGCCTTCGGGGGTTCTAACTATGGCTACACCTTC.